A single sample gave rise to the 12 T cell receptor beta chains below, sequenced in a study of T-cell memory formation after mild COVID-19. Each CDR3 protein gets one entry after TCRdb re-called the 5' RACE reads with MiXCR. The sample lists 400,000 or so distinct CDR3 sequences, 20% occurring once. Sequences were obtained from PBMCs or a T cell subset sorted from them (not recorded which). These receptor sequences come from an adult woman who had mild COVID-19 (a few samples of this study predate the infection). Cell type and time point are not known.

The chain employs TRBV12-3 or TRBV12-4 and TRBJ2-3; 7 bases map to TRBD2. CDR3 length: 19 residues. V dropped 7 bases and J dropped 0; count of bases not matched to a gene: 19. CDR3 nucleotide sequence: TGTGCCAGCACTCTCCTCGGCCTCCGGCCTAGCGGTAGCACAGATACGCAGTATTTT. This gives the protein CASTLLGLRPSGSTDTQYF.

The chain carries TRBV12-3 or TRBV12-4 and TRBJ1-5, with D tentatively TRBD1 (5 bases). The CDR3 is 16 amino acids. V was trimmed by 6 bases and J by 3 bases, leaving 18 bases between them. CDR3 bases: TGTGCCAGCAGACCTACGGGGGGGGGTTACAATCAGCCCCAGCATTTT. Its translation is CASRPTGGGYNQPQHF.

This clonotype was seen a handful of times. The CDR3 nucleotides are TGTGCCAGCAGCTTAGTTTACGGACAGTCGAACACTGAAGCTTTCTTT. Encoded protein: CASSLVYGQSNTEAFF. The chain has TRBV7-9 and TRBJ1-1; tentatively, D is TRBD1 (6 bases). Germline CDR1 and CDR2: SEHNR and FQNEAQ (reference sequence). The CDR3 has 16 residues. Trimming shortened V by 1 base and J by 1 base, and 13 bases separated the two germline ends.

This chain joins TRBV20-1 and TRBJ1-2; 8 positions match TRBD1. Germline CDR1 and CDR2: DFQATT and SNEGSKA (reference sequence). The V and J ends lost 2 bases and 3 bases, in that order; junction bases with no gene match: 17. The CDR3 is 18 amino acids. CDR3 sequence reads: CSARHPPGTGATDYGYTF. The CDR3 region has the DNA TGCAGTGCTAGACACCCACCAGGGACAGGCGCGACTGACTATGGCTACACCTTC.

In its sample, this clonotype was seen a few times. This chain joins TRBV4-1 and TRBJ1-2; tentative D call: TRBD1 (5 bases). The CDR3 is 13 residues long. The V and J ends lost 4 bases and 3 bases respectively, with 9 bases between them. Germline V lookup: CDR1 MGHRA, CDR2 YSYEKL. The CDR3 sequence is CASSRGGDYGYTF. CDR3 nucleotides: TGCGCCAGCAGCCGGGGCGGGGACTATGGCTACACCTTC.

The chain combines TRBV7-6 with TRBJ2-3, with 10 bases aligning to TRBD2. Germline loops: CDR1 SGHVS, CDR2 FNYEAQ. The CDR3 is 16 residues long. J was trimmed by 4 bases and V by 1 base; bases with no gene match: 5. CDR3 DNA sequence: TGTGCCAGCAGCTTAGTCGGGCTAGCGGGGGCAGATACGCAGTATTTT. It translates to CASSLVGLAGADTQYF. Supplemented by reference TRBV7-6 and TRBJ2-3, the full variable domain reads GAGVSQSPRYKVTKRGQDVALRCDPISGHVSLYWYRQALGQGPEFLTYFNYEAQQDKSGLPNDRFSAERPEGSISTLTIQRTEQRDSAMYRCASSLVGLAGADTQYFGPGTRLTVL.

CDR3 protein: CASSYLGHDWGYTF. The CDR3 DNA sequence: TGTGCCAGCAGTTACCTAGGACATGATTGGGGGTACACCTTC. V is TRBV6-5 and J is TRBJ1-2; D is perhaps TRBD1 (5 bases). V shed 2 bases and J shed 11 bases, with 18 bases lying between them. CDR1 and CDR2 from the germline V gene are MNHEY and SVGAGI. The CDR3 spans 14 residues.

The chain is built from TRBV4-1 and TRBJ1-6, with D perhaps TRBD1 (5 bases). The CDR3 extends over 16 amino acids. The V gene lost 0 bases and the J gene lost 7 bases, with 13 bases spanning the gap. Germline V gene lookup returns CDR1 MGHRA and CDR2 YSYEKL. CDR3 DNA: TGCGCCAGCAGCCAAGAATCGGGACTGAGAAATTCACCCCTCCACTTT. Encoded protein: CASSQESGLRNSPLHF.

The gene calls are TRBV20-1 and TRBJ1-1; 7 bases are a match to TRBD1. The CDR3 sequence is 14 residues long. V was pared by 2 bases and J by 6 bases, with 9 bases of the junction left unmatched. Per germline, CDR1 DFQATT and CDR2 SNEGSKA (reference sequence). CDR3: CSARPPNRGPEAFF. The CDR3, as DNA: TGCAGTGCTAGACCCCCTAACAGGGGCCCTGAAGCTTTCTTT.

Here the CDR3 reads CASLMSGIRNTDTQYF. CDR3 DNA: TGTGCCAGTTTGATGAGCGGGATACGTAACACAGATACGCAGTATTTT. V and J are TRBV7-9 and TRBJ2-3; 7 bases line up with TRBD2. Trimming removed 9 bases from V and 2 bases from J; junction bases left unmatched: 14. Germline CDR1 and CDR2: SEHNR and FQNEAQ (reference sequence). This CDR3 contains 16 residues.

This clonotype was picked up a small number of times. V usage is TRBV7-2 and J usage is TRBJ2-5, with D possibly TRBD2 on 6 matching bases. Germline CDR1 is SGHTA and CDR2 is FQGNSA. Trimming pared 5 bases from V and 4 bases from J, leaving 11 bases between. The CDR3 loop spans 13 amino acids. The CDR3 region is CASSAWRGETQYF. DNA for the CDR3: TGTGCCAGCAGCGCGTGGCGGGGAGAGACCCAGTACTTC.

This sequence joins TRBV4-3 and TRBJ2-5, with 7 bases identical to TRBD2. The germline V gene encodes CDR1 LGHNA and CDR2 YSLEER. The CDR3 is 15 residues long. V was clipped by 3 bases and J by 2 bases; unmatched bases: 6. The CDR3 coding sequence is TGCGCCAGCAGCCAGTCCCTAGCGGTACAAGAGACCCAGTACTTC. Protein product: CASSQSLAVQETQYF.